This T cell receptor (beta chain) was captured by sequencing in a study of T cell responses to AZD1222 COVID-19 vaccine. Regarding the study as a whole: None of the repertoires were sampled until the peak T cell response had passed.

Losses at the gene ends were 7 bases for V and 2 bases for J; bases not matched to a gene: 4. The germline V gene has CDR1 SNHLY and CDR2 FYNNEI. This CDR3 has 15 residues. Method: immunoSEQ multiplex PCR; TCRdb's copy keeps in-frame clones and lacks some. The table has about 110,000 clones, approximately 94% seen once; the top ten hold 2.9%. Comments on this clone: The target antigen is unknown.

The source of this sequence is an adult who received the AZD1222 COVID-19 vaccine. The sample consisted of peripheral blood, taken 28 days after the second AZD1222 dose. The rearrangement joins TRBV2 to TRBJ1-3; 11 positions match TRBD1. Here the CDR3 reads CASNMDRGPGNTIYF. CDR3 sequence (DNA): TGTGCCAGCAATATGGACAGGGGGCCTGGAAACACCATATATTTT.